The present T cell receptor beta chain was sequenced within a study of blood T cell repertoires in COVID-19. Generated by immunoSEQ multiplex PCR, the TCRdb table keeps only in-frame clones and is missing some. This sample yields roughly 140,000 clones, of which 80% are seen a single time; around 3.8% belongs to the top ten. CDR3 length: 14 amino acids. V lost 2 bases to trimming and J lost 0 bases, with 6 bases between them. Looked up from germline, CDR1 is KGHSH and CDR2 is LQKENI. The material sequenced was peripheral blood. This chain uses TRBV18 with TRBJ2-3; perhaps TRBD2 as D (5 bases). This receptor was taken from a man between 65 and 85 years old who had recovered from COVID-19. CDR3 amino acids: CASSPGLSTDTQYF. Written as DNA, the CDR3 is TGTGCCAGCTCACCAGGACTGAGCACAGATACGCAGTATTTT.